This T cell receptor (beta chain) was observed in a study of vaccination and CD4 T cells after COVID-19. The study's findings and limits: Although the median of SARS-CoV-2-reactive clonotypes rose from around 21 to 38, the change was not significant. In convalescent patients, a median approximately 83% of post-vaccine SARS-CoV-2-reactive clones appeared only after vaccination.

Specified time point: late sampling 161 to 241 days after vaccination in three convalescent patients. Regarding treatment: roughly ten-day PBMC culture with coronavirus spike peptide pools or control peptides (ViraFEST assay). ViraFEST grew antigen-specific T cells using peptide pools, then sequenced TCRs. Spanning March to December 2020, the positive PCR dates came before US Alpha, Beta and Delta variants. Oncomine TCR Beta short-read sequencing was applied to DNA from cultured CD4+ T cells. MiXCR, applied by TCRdb to the PCR reads, yields one record per CDR3 protein. The sample lists 15,000 or so distinct CDR3 sequences, 52% occurring once. This clonotype has just a few counts. What it binds is not known. V dropped 1 base and J dropped 4 bases, with 19 bases sitting between them. CDR3 length: 16 residues. Germline V gene sequence: CDR1 DFQATT, CDR2 SNEGSKA (reference sequence).

The gene calls are TRBV20-1 and TRBJ2-5; perhaps TRBD2 as D (6 bases). The specimen comprised CD4+ T cells from blood, cultured in vitro, sampled about 7 months after SARS-CoV-2 vaccination. The receptor comes from a human donor who had recovered from COVID-19. The CDR3 loop reads CSARGGGGGIGETQYF. The CDR3 DNA reads TGCAGTGCTAGAGGGGGCGGTGGCGGGATAGGAGAGACCCAGTACTTC.